Listed below are T cell receptor beta chains from one sample, sequenced in a study of T cells in tuberculosis. The table came from immunoSEQ multiplex PCR; TCRdb's copy has only in-frame clones and leaves some out. The sample lists about 35,000 clones; 93% were seen once. Sequencing was performed on PBMCs, taken at tuberculosis diagnosis. The receptors derive from an adult with tuberculosis. Each CDR3 is given with its conserved first and last residue. The order of the fields is J gene, clone size, D gene, V gene, CDR3 protein, CDR3 DNA. A D gene is named only where the DNA matches it firmly. Clone size is shown for a subset of rows, as once, few, many or a class of expanded clone.

J gene: TRBJ1-4; clone size: -; D gene: -; V gene: TRBV6-5; CDR3 protein: CASSLNGLGAGLFF; CDR3 DNA: TGTGCCAGCAGTCTCAACGGACTTGGCGCGGGACTGTTTTTT
J gene: TRBJ1-4; clone size: -; D gene: -; V gene: TRBV6-1; CDR3 protein: CASSPKGPRGEKLFF; CDR3 DNA: TGTGCCAGCAGTCCGAAAGGCCCAAGGGGTGAAAAACTGTTTTTT
J gene: TRBJ2-7; clone size: -; D gene: -; V gene: TRBV19; CDR3 protein: CASSIGTAAEQYF; CDR3 DNA: TGTGCCAGTAGTATAGGGACAGCTGCCGAGCAGTACTTC
J gene: TRBJ2-7; clone size: few; D gene: -; V gene: TRBV14; CDR3 protein: CASSQDFRRQGSSYEQYF; CDR3 DNA: TGTGCCAGCAGCCAAGATTTCCGCAGGCAGGGAAGCTCCTACGAGCAGTACTTC
J gene: TRBJ2-4; clone size: -; D gene: TRBD2; V gene: TRBV4-1; CDR3 protein: CASSPGTSGILAKNIQYF; CDR3 DNA: TGCGCCAGCAGCCCAGGGACTAGCGGGATCCTAGCCAAAAACATTCAGTACTTC
J gene: TRBJ1-6; clone size: once; D gene: TRBD1; V gene: TRBV4-1; CDR3 protein: CASSQARVPGGRDNSPLHF; CDR3 DNA: TGCGCCAGCAGCCAAGCAAGGGTTCCAGGGGGCCGGGATAATTCACCCCTCCACTTT
J gene: TRBJ2-1; clone size: -; D gene: TRBD1; V gene: TRBV6-1; CDR3 protein: CASSEEQGAYNEQFF; CDR3 DNA: TGTGCCAGCAGTGAAGAACAGGGGGCCTACAATGAGCAGTTCTTC
J gene: TRBJ1-2; clone size: -; D gene: TRBD1; V gene: TRBV19; CDR3 protein: CASSTSGQRIYGYTF; CDR3 DNA: TGTGCCAGTAGTACCTCGGGACAGAGAATCTATGGCTACACCTTC
J gene: TRBJ1-1; clone size: -; D gene: TRBD1; V gene: TRBV27; CDR3 protein: CASSATGSGTEAFF; CDR3 DNA: TGTGCCAGCAGCGCGACAGGGTCCGGCACTGAAGCTTTCTTT
J gene: TRBJ2-1; clone size: -; D gene: TRBD2; V gene: TRBV6-1; CDR3 protein: CASSVKGLAGRANNEQFF; CDR3 DNA: TGTGCCAGCAGTGTCAAGGGACTAGCGGGCCGGGCTAACAATGAGCAGTTCTTC
J gene: TRBJ2-3; clone size: -; D gene: TRBD2; V gene: TRBV7-6; CDR3 protein: CASSPGTSGGQDTQYF; CDR3 DNA: TGTGCCAGCAGCCCAGGGACTAGCGGGGGGCAAGATACGCAGTATTTT
J gene: TRBJ1-5; clone size: -; D gene: TRBD1; V gene: TRBV6-5; CDR3 protein: CASRDRSGAHQPQHF; CDR3 DNA: TGTGCCAGCAGGGACAGGTCGGGGGCCCATCAGCCCCAGCATTTT
J gene: TRBJ1-4; clone size: -; D gene: TRBD1; V gene: TRBV2; CDR3 protein: CASSRDRGHGNEKLFF; CDR3 DNA: TGTGCCAGCAGCCGGGACAGGGGGCACGGTAATGAAAAACTGTTTTTT
J gene: TRBJ1-1; clone size: once; D gene: TRBD1; V gene: TRBV5-1; CDR3 protein: CASNIAGGRTEAFF; CDR3 DNA: TGCGCCAGCAACATCGCAGGGGGGAGGACTGAAGCTTTCTTT
J gene: TRBJ2-7; clone size: -; D gene: -; V gene: TRBV28; CDR3 protein: CASSWGSSGLPTYEQYF; CDR3 DNA: TGTGCCAGCAGCTGGGGGAGTAGCGGCCTGCCCACCTACGAGCAGTACTTC
J gene: TRBJ1-2; clone size: -; D gene: TRBD1; V gene: TRBV30; CDR3 protein: CAWTGDRAHHYGYTF; CDR3 DNA: TGTGCCTGGACCGGGGACAGGGCTCATCACTATGGCTACACCTTC
J gene: TRBJ1-5; clone size: -; D gene: -; V gene: TRBV7-2; CDR3 protein: CASSLERWASNQPQHF; CDR3 DNA: TGTGCCAGCAGCTTGGAACGTTGGGCTAGCAATCAGCCCCAGCATTTT
J gene: TRBJ2-1; clone size: -; D gene: TRBD2; V gene: TRBV4-1; CDR3 protein: CASSLGTSPGYNEQFF; CDR3 DNA: TGCGCCAGCAGCCTAGGGACTAGCCCTGGTTACAATGAGCAGTTCTTC
J gene: TRBJ2-7; clone size: -; D gene: TRBD1; V gene: TRBV25-1; CDR3 protein: CASSGGPTGLDLKQYF; CDR3 DNA: TGTGCCAGCAGTGGGGGACCGACAGGGCTAGACCTTAAGCAGTACTTC
J gene: TRBJ1-1; clone size: -; D gene: -; V gene: TRBV27; CDR3 protein: CASSPPPQGPNTEAFF; CDR3 DNA: TGTGCCAGCAGCCCCCCCCCACAGGGTCCGAACACTGAAGCTTTCTTT
J gene: TRBJ2-3; clone size: -; D gene: TRBD2; V gene: TRBV2; CDR3 protein: CASSTSGRSSTDTQYF; CDR3 DNA: TGTGCCAGCAGCACTAGCGGGAGGTCTAGCACAGATACGCAGTATTTT
J gene: TRBJ1-3; clone size: -; D gene: TRBD1; V gene: TRBV9; CDR3 protein: CASSVARAGGSGNTIYF; CDR3 DNA: TGTGCTAGCAGCGTAGCTCGGGCAGGGGGCTCTGGAAACACCATATATTTT
J gene: TRBJ1-6; clone size: -; D gene: TRBD1; V gene: TRBV2; CDR3 protein: CASSEARTGSYNSPLHF; CDR3 DNA: TGTGCCAGCAGTGAGGCTAGGACAGGCTCCTATAATTCACCCCTCCACTTT